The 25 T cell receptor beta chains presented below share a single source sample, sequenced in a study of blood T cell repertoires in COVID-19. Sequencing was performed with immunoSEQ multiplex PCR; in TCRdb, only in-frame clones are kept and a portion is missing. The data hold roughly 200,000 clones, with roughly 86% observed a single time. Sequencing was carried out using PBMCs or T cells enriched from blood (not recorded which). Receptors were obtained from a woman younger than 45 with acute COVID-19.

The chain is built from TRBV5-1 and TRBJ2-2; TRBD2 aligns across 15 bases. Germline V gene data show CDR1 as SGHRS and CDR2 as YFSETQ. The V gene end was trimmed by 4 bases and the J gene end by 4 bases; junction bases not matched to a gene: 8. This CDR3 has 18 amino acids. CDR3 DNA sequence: TGCGCCAGCAGCACTGGACTAGCGGGGGGGCTAGGCACCGGGGAGCTGTTTTTT. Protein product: CASSTGLAGGLGTGELFF.

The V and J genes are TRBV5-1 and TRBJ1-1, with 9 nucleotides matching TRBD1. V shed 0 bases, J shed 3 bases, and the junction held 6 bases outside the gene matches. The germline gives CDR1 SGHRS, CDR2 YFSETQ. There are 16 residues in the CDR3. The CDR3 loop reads CASSLGDRVPYTEAFF. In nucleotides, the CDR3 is TGCGCCAGCAGCTTGGGGGACAGGGTACCGTACACTGAAGCTTTCTTT.

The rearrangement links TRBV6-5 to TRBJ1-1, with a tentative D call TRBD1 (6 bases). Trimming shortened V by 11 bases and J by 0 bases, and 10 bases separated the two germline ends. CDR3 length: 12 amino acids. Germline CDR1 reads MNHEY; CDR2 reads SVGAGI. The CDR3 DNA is TGTGCCGGACAGAGATTGAACACTGAAGCTTTCTTT. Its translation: CAGQRLNTEAFF.

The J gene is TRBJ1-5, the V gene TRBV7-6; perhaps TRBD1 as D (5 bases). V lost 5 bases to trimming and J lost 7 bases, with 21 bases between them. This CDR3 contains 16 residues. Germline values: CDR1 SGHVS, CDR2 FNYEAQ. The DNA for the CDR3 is TGTGCCAGCAGCCCCCACGACCAGGGAGGTGGGCAGCCCCAGCATTTT. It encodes CASSPHDQGGGQPQHF.

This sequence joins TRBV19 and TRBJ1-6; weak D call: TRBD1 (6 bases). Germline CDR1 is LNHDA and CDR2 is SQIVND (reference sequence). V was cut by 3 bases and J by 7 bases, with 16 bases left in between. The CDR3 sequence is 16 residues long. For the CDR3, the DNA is TGTGCCAGTAGTATCGGAACCGGACAGACAAATTCACCCCTCCACTTT. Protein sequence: CASSIGTGQTNSPLHF.

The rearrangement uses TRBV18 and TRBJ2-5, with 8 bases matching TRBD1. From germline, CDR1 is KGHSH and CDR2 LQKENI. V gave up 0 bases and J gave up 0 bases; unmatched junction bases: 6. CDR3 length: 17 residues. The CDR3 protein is CASSPPIGTGNQETQYF. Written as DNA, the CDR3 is TGTGCCAGCTCACCACCGATAGGGACAGGCAACCAAGAGACCCAGTACTTC.

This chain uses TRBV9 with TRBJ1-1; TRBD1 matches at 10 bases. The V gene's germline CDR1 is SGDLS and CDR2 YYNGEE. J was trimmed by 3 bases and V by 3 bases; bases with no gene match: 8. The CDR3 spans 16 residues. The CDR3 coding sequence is TGTGCCAGCAGCGACGCGACAGGGGGCTGGGACACTGAAGCTTTCTTT. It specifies CASSDATGGWDTEAFF.

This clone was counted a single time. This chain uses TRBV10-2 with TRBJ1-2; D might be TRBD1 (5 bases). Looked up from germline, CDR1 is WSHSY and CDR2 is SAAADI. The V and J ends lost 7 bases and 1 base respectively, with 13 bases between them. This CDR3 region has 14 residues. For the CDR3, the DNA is TGCGCCAGCAACGAACGGGGGTTTAACTATGGCTACACCTTC. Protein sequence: CASNERGFNYGYTF.

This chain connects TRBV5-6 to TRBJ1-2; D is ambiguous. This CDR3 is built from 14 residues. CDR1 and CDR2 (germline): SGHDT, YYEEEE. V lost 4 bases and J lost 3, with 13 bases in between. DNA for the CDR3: TGTGCCAGCAGCACGATTCGGGTGGACTATGGCTACACCTTC. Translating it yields CASSTIRVDYGYTF.

The CDR3 sequence is CASRTTGLYNEQFF. As DNA, the CDR3 is TGTGCCAGTCGGACTACGGGTCTCTACAATGAGCAGTTCTTC. V gene TRBV28 combines with J gene TRBJ2-1, with a weak D call TRBD2 (6 bases). The germline V gene encodes CDR1 MDHEN and CDR2 SYDVKM. Trimming took 9 bases from V and 3 from J, leaving 15 bases between them. The CDR3 runs to 14 residues.

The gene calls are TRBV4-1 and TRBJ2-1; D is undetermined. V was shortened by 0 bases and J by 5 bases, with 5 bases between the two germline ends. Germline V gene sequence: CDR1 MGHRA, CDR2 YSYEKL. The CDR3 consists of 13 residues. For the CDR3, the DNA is TGCGCCAGCAGCCAAGACAGAAACAATGAGCAGTTCTTC. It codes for CASSQDRNNEQFF.

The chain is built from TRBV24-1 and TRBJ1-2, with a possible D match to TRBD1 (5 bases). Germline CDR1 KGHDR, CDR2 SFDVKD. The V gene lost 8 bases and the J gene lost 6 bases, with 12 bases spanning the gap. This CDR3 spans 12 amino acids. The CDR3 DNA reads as TGTGCCACCAACCCTTGGGGGGATGGCTACACCTTC. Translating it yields CATNPWGDGYTF.

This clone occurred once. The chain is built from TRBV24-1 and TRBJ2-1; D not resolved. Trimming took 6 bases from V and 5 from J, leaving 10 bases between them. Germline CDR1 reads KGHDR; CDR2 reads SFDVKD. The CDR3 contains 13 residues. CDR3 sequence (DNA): TGTGCCACCAGTAACGTCAGGAACAATGAGCAGTTCTTC. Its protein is CATSNVRNNEQFF.

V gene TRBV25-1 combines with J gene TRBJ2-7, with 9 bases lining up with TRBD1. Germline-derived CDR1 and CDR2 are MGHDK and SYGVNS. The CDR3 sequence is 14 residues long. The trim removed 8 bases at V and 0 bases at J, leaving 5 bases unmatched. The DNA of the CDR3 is TGTGCCAGCGGGGGGACAGGGAGCTCCTACGAGCAGTACTTC. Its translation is CASGGTGSSYEQYF.

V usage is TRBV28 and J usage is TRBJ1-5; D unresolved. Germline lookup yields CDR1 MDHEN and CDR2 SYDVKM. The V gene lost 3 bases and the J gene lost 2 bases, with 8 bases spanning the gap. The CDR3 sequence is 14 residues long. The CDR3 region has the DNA TGTGCCAGCAGTTTTGACTCTGGCAATCAGCCCCAGCATTTT. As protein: CASSFDSGNQPQHF.

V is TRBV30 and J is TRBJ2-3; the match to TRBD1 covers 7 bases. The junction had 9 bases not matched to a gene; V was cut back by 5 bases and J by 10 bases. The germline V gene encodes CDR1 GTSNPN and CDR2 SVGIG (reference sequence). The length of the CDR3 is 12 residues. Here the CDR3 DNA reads TGTGCCTGGCAAATCACAGGGGCGGCGCAGTATTTT. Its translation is CAWQITGAAQYF. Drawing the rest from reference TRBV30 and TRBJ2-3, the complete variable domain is SQTIHQWPATLVQPVGSPLSLECTVEGTSNPNLYWYRQAAGRGLQLLFYSVGIGQISSEVPQNLSASRPQDRQFILSSKKLLLSDSGFYLCAWQITGAAQYFGPGTRLTVL.

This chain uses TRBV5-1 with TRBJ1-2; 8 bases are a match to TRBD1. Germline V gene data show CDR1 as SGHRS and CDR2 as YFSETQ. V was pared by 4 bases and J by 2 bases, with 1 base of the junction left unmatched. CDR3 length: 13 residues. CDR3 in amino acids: CASSRDRNYGYTF. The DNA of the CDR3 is TGCGCCAGCAGCAGGGACAGGAACTATGGCTACACCTTC.

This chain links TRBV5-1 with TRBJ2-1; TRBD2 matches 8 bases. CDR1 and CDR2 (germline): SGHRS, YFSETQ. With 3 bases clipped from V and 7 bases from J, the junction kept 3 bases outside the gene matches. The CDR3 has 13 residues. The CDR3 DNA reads TGCGCCAGCAGCTACGTAGCGGGAAATGAGCAGTTCTTC. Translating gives CASSYVAGNEQFF.

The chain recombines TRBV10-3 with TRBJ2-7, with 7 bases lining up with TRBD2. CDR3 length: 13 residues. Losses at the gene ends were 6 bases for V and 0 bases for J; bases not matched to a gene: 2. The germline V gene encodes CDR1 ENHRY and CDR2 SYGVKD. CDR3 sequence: CAISRDYSYEQYF. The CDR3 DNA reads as TGTGCCATCAGCCGGGACTACTCCTACGAGCAGTACTTC.

This chain's CDR3 is CAWSVLEDGYTF. Here the CDR3 DNA reads TGTGCCTGGAGTGTACTGGAGGATGGCTACACCTTC. J is TRBJ1-2 and V is TRBV30; D remains ambiguous. Germline V gives CDR1 GTSNPN, CDR2 SVGIG (reference sequence). The CDR3 length is 12 residues. V was pared by 0 bases and J by 6 bases, with 8 bases between.

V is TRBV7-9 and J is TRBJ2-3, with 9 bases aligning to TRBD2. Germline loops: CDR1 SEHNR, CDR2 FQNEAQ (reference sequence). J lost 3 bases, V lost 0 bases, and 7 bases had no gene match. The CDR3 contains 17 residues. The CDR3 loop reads CASSLAGIAGATDTQYF. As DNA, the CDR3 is TGTGCCAGCAGCTTAGCGGGGATAGCGGGGGCGACAGATACGCAGTATTTT. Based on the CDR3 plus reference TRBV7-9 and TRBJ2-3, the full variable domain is DTGVSQNPRHKITKRGQNVTFRCDPISEHNRLYWYRQTLGQGPEFLTYFQNEAQLEKSRLLSDRFSAERPKGSFSTLEIQRTEQGDSAMYLCASSLAGIAGATDTQYFGPGTRLTVL.

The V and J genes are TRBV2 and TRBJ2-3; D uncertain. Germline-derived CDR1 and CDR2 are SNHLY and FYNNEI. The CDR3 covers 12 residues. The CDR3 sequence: CATAPGTDTQYF. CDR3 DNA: TGTGCTACCGCCCCGGGCACAGATACGCAGTATTTT.

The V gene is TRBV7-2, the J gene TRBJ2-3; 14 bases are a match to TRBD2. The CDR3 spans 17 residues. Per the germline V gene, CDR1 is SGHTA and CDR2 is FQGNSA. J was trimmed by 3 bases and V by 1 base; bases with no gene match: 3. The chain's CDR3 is CASSLDGLAGGTDTQYF. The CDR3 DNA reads TGTGCCAGCAGCTTAGACGGACTAGCGGGAGGTACAGATACGCAGTATTTT.

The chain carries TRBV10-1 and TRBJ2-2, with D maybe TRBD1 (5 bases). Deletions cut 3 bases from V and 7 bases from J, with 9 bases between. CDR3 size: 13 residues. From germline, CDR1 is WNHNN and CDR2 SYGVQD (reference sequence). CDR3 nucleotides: TGCGCCAGCAGTGATTCAGGGTTCGGGGAGCTGTTTTTT. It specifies CASSDSGFGELFF.

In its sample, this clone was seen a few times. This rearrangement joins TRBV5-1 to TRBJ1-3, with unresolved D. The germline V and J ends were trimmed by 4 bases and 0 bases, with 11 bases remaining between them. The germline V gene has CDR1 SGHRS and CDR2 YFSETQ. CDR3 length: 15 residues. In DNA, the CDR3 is TGCGCCAGCAGCCCTACGGAGAGCTCTGGAAACACCATATATTTT. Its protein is CASSPTESSGNTIYF.